The clone carrying this T cell receptor beta chain appeared a few times. Unique molecular identifiers were incorporated into the prepared TCRbeta library. TCRdb itself ran the PCR reads through MiXCR, one entry per CDR3 protein. The table includes over 200,000 distinct CDR3 sequences, approximately 9% detected once. This entry is derived from a study of T-cell reconstitution after alpha-beta-depleted transplantation in children. Sequencing was performed on PBMCs from the stem cell graft donor, taken from the stem cell graft. The clonotype was recovered from a human donor who donated a stem cell graft to a child with acute lymphoblastic leukemia.

CDR3 DNA sequence: TGTGCCAGCAGGAGGGGCGGCGAGCAGTACTTC. Amino acids: CASRRGGEQYF. The chain carries TRBV6-1 and TRBJ2-7; D may be TRBD1 or TRBD2 (5 bases each). The V gene lost 6 bases and the J gene lost 6 bases, with 9 bases spanning the gap. The CDR3 is made up of 11 amino acids. Germline V gene sequence: CDR1 MNHNS, CDR2 SASEGT.